Shown below are 28 T cell receptor beta chains from a single sample sequenced in a study of patients and donors after allogeneic stem cell transplantation. TCRdb itself ran the RT-PCR reads through MiXCR, one entry per CDR3 protein. Counted here are about a million distinct CDR3 sequences, roughly 18% occurring once; the ten biggest clones make up 5% to 6.5%. What was sequenced was blood, either unsorted or a sorted T cell fraction (not recorded which). Source of these receptors: a human donor who was either an allogeneic HSCT recipient or a stem cell or donor lymphocyte infusion donor (not recorded which). It is not recorded whose cells these are; they may come from a transplant donor.

This sequence joins TRBV11-2 and TRBJ2-5, with D maybe TRBD2 (6 bases). Trimming cost V 1 base and J 5 bases, with 17 bases left between them. The CDR3 totals 16 residues. The germline CDR1 and CDR2 sequences are SGHAT and FQNNGV. CDR3 residues: CASSLGGTLRKETQYF. The DNA for the CDR3 is TGTGCCAGCAGCTTAGGAGGGACTCTGAGGAAGGAGACCCAGTACTTC. The full variable domain, completed using reference TRBV11-2 and TRBJ2-5, is EAGVAQSPRYKIIEKRQSVAFWCNPISGHATLYWYQQILGQGPKLLIQFQNNGVVDDSQLPKDRFSAERLKGVDSTLKIQPAKLEDSAVYLCASSLGGTLRKETQYFGPGTRLLVL.

This clonotype was detected only a few times. The CDR3: CASSQEFLGGYQPQHF. The CDR3 DNA is TGTGCCAGCAGCCAAGAATTTCTGGGGGGCTATCAGCCCCAGCATTTT. The rearrangement joins TRBV4-2 to TRBJ1-5, with TRBD1 as a possible D gene (6 bases). The CDR3 sequence is 16 residues long. CDR1 LGHNA and CDR2 YNFKEQ come from the germline V gene. V was shortened by 0 bases and J by 5 bases, with 14 bases between the two germline ends.

The V gene is TRBV24-1, the J gene TRBJ1-2; 10 bases line up with TRBD1. The CDR3 is 15 amino acids. Trimming removed 4 bases from V and 6 bases from J; junction bases left unmatched: 7. Germline V CDR1 and CDR2: KGHDR, SFDVKD. This CDR3 reads CATSDPTGGFDGYTF. CDR3 bases: TGTGCCACCAGTGACCCGACAGGGGGCTTCGATGGCTACACCTTC.

V gene TRBV2 combines with J gene TRBJ1-5; D ambiguous. V lost 7 bases to trimming and J lost 5 bases, with 18 bases between them. CDR1 is SNHLY, CDR2 FYNNEI, per germline. The CDR3 is made up of 15 amino acids. The CDR3 is CASTRRGLRDQPQHF. The CDR3 nucleotides read TGTGCCAGCACCAGGAGAGGGTTGAGGGATCAGCCCCAGCATTTT.

This clonotype was observed a few times. This chain uses TRBV29-1 with TRBJ2-3; possibly TRBD2 for D (5 bases). V dropped 7 bases and J dropped 5 bases, with 22 bases sitting between them. Germline CDR1 reads SQVTM; CDR2 reads ANQGSEA. This CDR3 contains 15 residues. The DNA for the CDR3 is TGCAGCGCCAGTACTAGAGACCCACCGGGAGATACGCAGTATTTT. Protein product: CSASTRDPPGDTQYF.

The table lists this clonotype with many counts. The genes are TRBV20-1 and TRBJ2-2; TRBD2 matches 7 bases. Losses at the gene ends were 0 bases for V and 4 bases for J; bases not matched to a gene: 8. CDR1 is DFQATT and CDR2 is SNEGSKA in the germline V gene (reference sequence). The CDR3 has 16 residues. This CDR3 reads CSARDWAGVVTGELFF. CDR3 DNA sequence: TGCAGTGCTAGAGATTGGGCGGGAGTAGTCACCGGGGAGCTGTTTTTT.

The table lists this clonotype with a few counts. The chain is built from TRBV20-1 and TRBJ2-2, with D uncertain. The CDR3 loop spans 15 amino acids. Germline V CDR1 and CDR2: DFQATT, SNEGSKA (reference sequence). V lost 3 bases and J 5 bases, leaving 16 bases between the germline ends. Here the CDR3 DNA reads TGCAGTGCTAGCCTCTTATCCGGGTCTACCGGGGAGCTGTTTTTT. It codes for CSASLLSGSTGELFF.

This chain links TRBV3-1 with TRBJ2-3; 9 bases line up with TRBD2. The J segment lost 11 bases and the V segment lost 0 bases, leaving 15 bases of the junction unmatched. This CDR3 has 17 amino acids. Germline values: CDR1 LGHDT, CDR2 YNNKEL (reference sequence). CDR3 nucleotides: TGTGCCAGCAGCCAAGAAATGACTAGCGGCGGGGCCTTGAGGCAGTATTTT. Its translation is CASSQEMTSGGALRQYF.

V and J are TRBV4-3 and TRBJ1-3; tentatively, D is TRBD1 (6 bases). V lost 0 bases to trimming and J lost 2 bases, with 8 bases between them. This CDR3 is 15 amino acids long. Germline CDR1 LGHNA, CDR2 YSLEER. The CDR3 sequence is CASSQDTGTGNTIYF. CDR3 DNA: TGCGCCAGCAGCCAAGACACAGGGACTGGAAACACCATATATTTT.

This clonotype occurred a few times. The chain employs TRBV25-1 and TRBJ1-1; D might be TRBD1 (6 bases). The V gene lost 5 bases and the J gene lost 4 bases, with 14 bases spanning the gap. The germline V gene has CDR1 MGHDK and CDR2 SYGVNS. The CDR3 sequence is 14 residues long. CDR3 loop: CASSTSGQSTEAFF. The CDR3 bases are TGTGCCAGCAGTACATCAGGACAGAGCACTGAAGCTTTCTTT.

J is TRBJ1-2 and V is TRBV11-3; D might be TRBD1 (6 bases). The CDR3 extends over 16 amino acids. Germline CDR1 reads SGHNT; CDR2 reads YENEEA. V was shortened by 4 bases and J by 3 bases, with 18 bases between the two germline ends. CDR3 DNA sequence: TGTGCCAGCAGCTATGATGGTCCGGGGGCGTACTATGGCTACACCTTC. This sequence encodes CASSYDGPGAYYGYTF.

The sample holds a few counts of this clonotype. This chain uses TRBV5-5 with TRBJ2-7; D remains ambiguous. The CDR3 covers 14 residues. The germline V gene has CDR1 SGHKS and CDR2 YYEKEE (reference sequence). V dropped 0 bases and J dropped 1 base, with 8 bases sitting between them. DNA of the CDR3: TGTGCCAGCAGCTTGGGGCAGGAGTCCTACGAGCAGTACTTC. Protein product: CASSLGQESYEQYF.

The chain uses TRBV24-1 and TRBJ2-2; maybe TRBD2 (7 bases). V lost 7 bases to trimming and J lost 6 bases, with 20 bases between them. This CDR3 region has 16 residues. Germline-derived CDR1 and CDR2 are KGHDR and SFDVKD. This chain's CDR3 is CATRGGGAQSAGELFF. Here the CDR3 DNA reads TGTGCCACCAGGGGAGGGGGAGCCCAAAGCGCCGGGGAGCTGTTTTTT.

The chain uses TRBV12-3 or TRBV12-4 and TRBJ1-1, with a possible D match to TRBD1 (5 bases). Trimming removed 1 base from V and 0 bases from J, with 15 bases in between. CDR3 length: 17 amino acids. CDR3 region: CASSLGGPDLMNTEAFF. The CDR3 nucleotides read TGTGCCAGCAGTTTAGGGGGACCCGACCTGATGAACACTGAAGCTTTCTTT.

The chain recombines TRBV5-1 with TRBJ2-5, with TRBD2 matching 7 bases. V lost 4 bases, J lost 4 bases, and 4 bases stayed unmatched. This CDR3 comprises 13 residues. The V gene's germline CDR1 is SGHRS and CDR2 YFSETQ. CDR3 nucleotides: TGCGCCAGCAGCCGGGGGGATCCAGAGACCCAGTACTTC. Residues: CASSRGDPETQYF.

The chain is built from TRBV12-3 or TRBV12-4 and TRBJ2-4; TRBD1 matches 9 bases. J was trimmed by 7 bases and V by 8 bases; bases with no gene match: 12. The CDR3 is 15 residues long. The CDR3 DNA follows: TGTGCCAGCGGGTCCGAGAGGGACAGGGACAACATTCAGTACTTC. Its protein product is CASGSERDRDNIQYF.

This clonotype showed up many times. J is TRBJ1-2 and V is TRBV12-3 or TRBV12-4; a possible D gene is TRBD1 (6 bases). The ends were cut back, 6 bases at V and 8 bases at J, with 25 bases in the middle. The CDR3 length is 16 residues. The CDR3: CASSPHPVGQTRGYTF. CDR3 nucleotides: TGTGCCAGCAGCCCCCACCCGGTCGGACAGACACGAGGCTACACCTTC.

This clonotype has a handful of counts. The chain combines TRBV20-1 with TRBJ1-5, with TRBD1 identical over 9 bases. Germline V gives CDR1 DFQATT, CDR2 SNEGSKA (reference sequence). Trimming removed 1 base from V and 2 bases from J; junction bases left unmatched: 6. The CDR3 sequence is 16 residues long. The CDR3 loop is CSARVPRDRGNQPQHF. The DNA for the CDR3 is TGCAGTGCTAGAGTCCCCCGGGACAGGGGCAATCAGCCCCAGCATTTT.

The gene calls are TRBV6-6 and TRBJ2-7, with a possible D match to TRBD1 (6 bases). Germline V CDR1 and CDR2: MNHNY, SVGAGI (reference sequence). CDR3 size: 13 residues. V shed 6 bases and J shed 7 bases, with 16 bases lying between them. CDR3 region: CASSLKGVGEQYF. In nucleotides, the CDR3 is TGTGCCAGCAGCTTAAAGGGGGTTGGGGAGCAGTACTTC.

The rearrangement joins TRBV20-1 to TRBJ1-3; D is unclear. The CDR3 sequence is 13 residues long. The germline CDR1 and CDR2 sequences are DFQATT and SNEGSKA (reference sequence). V was clipped by 3 bases and J by 0 bases, with 6 bases between them. CDR3: CSASTDSGNTIYF. The CDR3 nucleotides are TGCAGTGCTAGTACCGACTCTGGAAACACCATATATTTT.

The table lists this clonotype with a few counts. The chain carries TRBV6-5 and TRBJ2-3; D is unresolved. The CDR3 consists of 14 residues. Trimming took 0 bases from V and 4 from J, leaving 8 bases between them. CDR1 is MNHEY, CDR2 SVGAGI, per germline. CDR3: CASSYSSRADTQYF. CDR3 nucleotide sequence: TGTGCCAGCAGTTACTCGAGTAGGGCAGATACGCAGTATTTT.

The chain uses TRBV6-2 or TRBV6-3 and TRBJ2-7; TRBD2 might be the D (6 bases). Germline CDR1 and CDR2: MNHEY and SVGEGT. V lost 6 bases and J 4 bases, leaving 16 bases between the germline ends. CDR3 size: 14 residues. The CDR3 sequence is CASSPDGGRYEQYF. Here the CDR3 DNA reads TGTGCCAGCAGCCCGGACGGTGGGAGGTACGAGCAGTACTTC.

The chain uses TRBV4-1 and TRBJ1-5; no reliable D call. The V end lost 0 bases, the J end lost 0 bases, and 9 bases lay between the germline ends. Germline lookup yields CDR1 MGHRA and CDR2 YSYEKL. The CDR3 is 16 residues long. The CDR3: CASSQDELLSNQPQHF. CDR3 in DNA: TGCGCCAGCAGCCAAGATGAGTTACTTAGCAATCAGCCCCAGCATTTT.

The CDR3 nucleotides are TGCGCCAGCAGCTTGGGCGAGGTGGGGAATGAGCAGTTCTTC. It specifies CASSLGEVGNEQFF. V usage is TRBV5-1 and J usage is TRBJ2-1; no definite D call. This CDR3 has 14 amino acids. Germline CDR1 reads SGHRS; CDR2 reads YFSETQ. Trimming took off 0 bases at V and 7 bases at J, with 11 bases between the two ends.

The V and J genes are TRBV29-1 and TRBJ2-3, with D unresolved. This CDR3 contains 11 residues. The V gene's germline CDR1 is SQVTM and CDR2 ANQGSEA. The germline V and J ends were trimmed by 7 bases and 4 bases, with 9 bases remaining between them. The CDR3 protein is CSAGQSDTQYF. For the CDR3, the DNA is TGCAGCGCGGGCCAATCAGATACGCAGTATTTT.

This clonotype has just a few counts. This rearrangement joins TRBV24-1 to TRBJ2-1; 8 nucleotides match TRBD2. There are 16 residues in the CDR3. V dropped 0 bases and J dropped 3; count of bases not matched to a gene: 3. In germline, CDR1 is KGHDR, CDR2 SFDVKD. In DNA, the CDR3 is TGTGCCACCAGTGATTTGACGGGAGGGGGCTACAATGAGCAGTTCTTC. Its protein product is CATSDLTGGGYNEQFF.

The chain combines TRBV20-1 with TRBJ2-5, with D perhaps matching TRBD1 or TRBD2 (6 bases each). CDR3 length: 15 amino acids. Germline assignment: CDR1 DFQATT and CDR2 SNEGSKA (reference sequence). V gave up 6 bases and J gave up 1 base, with 18 bases separating them. CDR3 nucleotide sequence: TGCAGTGCCCTCTTCGGGGGCGGTTTCCAAGAGACCCAGTACTTC. It specifies CSALFGGGFQETQYF.

This clonotype was recorded at least ten times. CDR3: CASSQVGGPNQPQHF. CDR3 nucleotides: TGTGCCAGCAGCCAAGTAGGAGGGCCCAATCAGCCCCAGCATTTT. The chain joins TRBV4-2 to TRBJ1-5; D remains ambiguous. V lost 1 base to trimming and J lost 3 bases, with 10 bases between them. The CDR3 consists of 15 residues. The germline V gene encodes CDR1 LGHNA and CDR2 YNFKEQ.